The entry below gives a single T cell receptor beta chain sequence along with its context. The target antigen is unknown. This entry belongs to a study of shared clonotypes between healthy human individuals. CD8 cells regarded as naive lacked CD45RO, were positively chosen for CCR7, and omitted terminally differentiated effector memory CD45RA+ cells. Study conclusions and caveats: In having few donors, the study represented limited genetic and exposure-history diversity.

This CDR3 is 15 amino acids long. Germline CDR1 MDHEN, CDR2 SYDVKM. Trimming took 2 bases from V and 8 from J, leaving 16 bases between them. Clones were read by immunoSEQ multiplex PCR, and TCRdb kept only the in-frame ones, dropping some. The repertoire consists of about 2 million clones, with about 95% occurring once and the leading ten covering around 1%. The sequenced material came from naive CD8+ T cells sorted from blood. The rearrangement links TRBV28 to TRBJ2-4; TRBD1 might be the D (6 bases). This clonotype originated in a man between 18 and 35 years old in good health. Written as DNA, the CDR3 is TGTGCCAGCAGTTTAAGTTCAGGGGCGTTGGACATTCAGTACTTC. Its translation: CASSLSSGALDIQYF. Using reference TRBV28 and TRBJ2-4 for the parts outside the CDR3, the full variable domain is DVKVTQSSRYLVKRTGEKVFLECVQDMDHENMFWYRQDPGLGLRLIYFSYDVKMKEKGDIPEGYSVSREKKERFSLILESASTNQTSMYLCASSLSSGALDIQYFGAGTRLSVL.